These T cell receptor beta chains were read from a single sample in a study of OX40 agonist ivuxolimab in advanced cancers. Here immunoSEQ multiplex PCR was the method, and the copy in TCRdb shows in-frame clones only, minus some. The sample holds roughly 67,000 clones, approximately 88% seen once. This specimen was CD4+ or CD8+ T cells sorted from blood, taken in a trial of the OX40 agonist ivuxolimab. The origin of the receptors is an adult with an advanced solid tumor such as melanoma, head and neck, liver or kidney cancer. CDR3s include the opening cysteine and the closing phenylalanine or tryptophan. A D gene is named only where the DNA matches it firmly. Part of the rows lack a size; the others show once, few, many or a class for expanded clones.

v_call	j_call	d_call	clone_size	cdr3_nt	cdr3_aa
TRBV5-5	TRBJ2-7	TRBD2	NA	TGTGCCAGCAGCTTGGCTAGCGGGAACTACGAGCAGTACTTC	CASSLASGNYEQYF
TRBV19	TRBJ2-7	NA	NA	TGTGCCAGTAGCCAGAATGCGGCGGAACCCTTGATCGAGCAGTACTTC	CASSQNAAEPLIEQYF
TRBV9	TRBJ1-2	NA	NA	TGTGCCAGCAGCGTAGATGGGGTCTATGGCTACACCTTC	CASSVDGVYGYTF
TRBV28	TRBJ1-2	NA	few	TGTGCCAGCAGTTTTCTTCAGGGAAGCTATGGCTACACCTTC	CASSFLQGSYGYTF
TRBV28	TRBJ1-2	NA	NA	TGTGCCAGCAGAACCCGGACGGCCTATGGCTACACCTTC	CASRTRTAYGYTF
TRBV9	TRBJ1-1	NA	NA	TGTGCCAGCAGCGTAGTGGACACGAACACTGAAGCTTTCTTT	CASSVVDTNTEAFF
TRBV7-2	TRBJ2-3	NA	NA	TGTGCCAGCAGCTTAGGCCTGGGGTTCACAGATACGCAGTATTTT	CASSLGLGFTDTQYF
TRBV5-6	TRBJ2-2	NA	NA	TGTGCCAGCAGCTTGGAGGGGGAGCTGTTTTTT	CASSLEGELFF
TRBV5-1	TRBJ2-7	NA	NA	TGCGCCAGCAGCCGAGGCGGGGTTAATTTCTACGAGCAGTACTTC	CASSRGGVNFYEQYF
TRBV5-4	TRBJ2-7	TRBD2	NA	TGTGCCACCGCGGGGGGGTCCCCCTACGAGCAGTACTTC	CATAGGSPYEQYF
TRBV29-1	TRBJ2-3	TRBD2	NA	TGCAGCGTTACGCGGGGGGCTGCGGGGCCCTCTACAGATACGCAGTATTTT	CSVTRGAAGPSTDTQYF
TRBV18	TRBJ1-5	NA	NA	TGTGCCAGCTCACAGGTCGAAGGGGGGAATCAGCCCCAGCATTTT	CASSQVEGGNQPQHF
TRBV28	TRBJ1-1	NA	NA	TGTGCCAGCAGTTTGACCGCAAGCCGGGACACTGAAGCTTTCTTT	CASSLTASRDTEAFF
TRBV6-1	TRBJ1-5	NA	NA	TGTGCCAGCAGTGAAGGGTTGGATCAGCCCCAGCATTTT	CASSEGLDQPQHF
TRBV11-2	TRBJ1-6	NA	NA	TGTGCCAGCAGCGACATTGAGGGTCAGGATTCACCCCTCCACTTT	CASSDIEGQDSPLHF
TRBV6-1	TRBJ2-1	NA	NA	TGTGCCAGCAGTGAGAATTTGAATGAGCAGTTCTTC	CASSENLNEQFF